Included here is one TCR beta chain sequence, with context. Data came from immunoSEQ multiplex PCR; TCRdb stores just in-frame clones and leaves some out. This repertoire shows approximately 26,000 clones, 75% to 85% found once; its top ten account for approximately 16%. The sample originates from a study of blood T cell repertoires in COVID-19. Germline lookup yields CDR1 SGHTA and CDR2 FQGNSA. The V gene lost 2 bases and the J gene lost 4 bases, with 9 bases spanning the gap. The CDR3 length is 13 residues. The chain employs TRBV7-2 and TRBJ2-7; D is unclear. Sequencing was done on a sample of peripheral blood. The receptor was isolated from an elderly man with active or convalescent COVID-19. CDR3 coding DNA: TGTGCCAGCAGCTTACAGGCCCCTTACGAGCAGTACTTC. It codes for CASSLQAPYEQYF.